What follows describes a single TCR beta chain. CDR1 SEHNR and CDR2 FQNEAQ come from the germline V gene (reference sequence). Trimming removed 0 bases at V and 5 bases at J, with 25 bases between. This CDR3 comprises 19 residues. The sample originates from a study of human T cells and chemical hapten exposure. Stated time point: pre-sensitization, week 0. Indicated treatment: therapeutic diphenylcyclopropenone sensitization with weekly scalp DPC. Investigators collected blood before applying each patch test. Via MiXCR, TCRdb re-called the RACE reads, giving one row per CDR3 protein. Here the sample spans 200,000 to 300,000 distinct CDR3 sequences, about 9% being singletons.

V usage is TRBV7-9 and J usage is TRBJ1-1, with a possible D match to TRBD1 (5 bases). This TCR came from a woman between 40 and 50 years old with alopecia areata. Some clones in this sample may be carry-over from other donors' samples. The material sequenced was whole blood, taken in connection with sensitization to the hapten diphenylcyclopropenone (DPC). CDR3 nucleotides: TGTGCCAGCAGCTTAGCCAGGGCCCGCTCTCTTATAGGGAATACTGAAGCTTTCTTT. Amino acid sequence: CASSLARARSLIGNTEAFF.